This TCR beta chain appears in the sequencing data of a study of cytomegalovirus exposure and HLA in healthy donors. The overall study: In an earlier analysis, around 120 million unique TCR beta sequences were found from some 200 million T cells.

Overall study results and limits: Productive status was seen about 90% or about 30% of the time for most TCR beta V segments in an earlier analysis.

About this clone: As yet, its antigen is unknown.

Primers included in the PCR were 60 Vbeta and 13 Jbeta primers. Assay: immunoSEQ multiplex PCR; the TCRdb copy retains only in-frame clones and omits some. Seen here are about 92,000 clones, approximately 85% observed once, and the top ten hold around 6%. This CDR3 is built from 16 residues. V was clipped by 1 base and J by 3 bases, with 16 bases between them. This sequence was found in a woman aged 18-29 years in good health and CMV-seropositive. The V and J genes are TRBV23-1 and TRBJ2-7, with a weak D call TRBD2 (6 bases). TRBV23-1 is sorted into the ORF group, with uncertain function. What was sequenced was PBMCs. DNA of the CDR3: TGCGCCAGCAGTCAATACCATCTGGGACTCGGCTACGAGCAGTACTTC. Its protein product is CASSQYHLGLGYEQYF.